These 27 T cell receptor beta chains share one sample of origin, sequenced in a study of blood T cell repertoires in COVID-19. Assay used: immunoSEQ multiplex PCR; TCRdb lists only in-frame clones, some missing. The profile shows about 190,000 clones, around 85% of them singletons. The sample comprised peripheral blood. These receptors came from a woman aged 50 to 60 with acute or convalescent COVID-19.

The chain is built from TRBV7-9 and TRBJ1-1, with D uncertain. The CDR3 runs to 13 residues. Germline V gene lookup returns CDR1 SEHNR and CDR2 FQNEAQ (reference sequence). The V gene lost 5 bases and the J gene lost 5 bases, with 12 bases spanning the gap. The CDR3 here is CASSPGSLTEAFF. DNA of the CDR3: TGTGCCAGCAGCCCCGGGAGCTTGACTGAAGCTTTCTTT.

A note on this clone: Compared with germline, one end of the junction differs, possibly owing to a read error. The chain links TRBV19 to TRBJ1-1, with 8 nucleotides matching TRBD1. The CDR3 is 12 amino acids. CDR1 is LNHDA, CDR2 SQIVND, per germline (reference sequence). In DNA, the CDR3 is TGTGCCAGTAGCAGGGGGCTCCCCACTGTCACCTTT. The encoded protein is CASSRGLPTVTF. Variable domain in full (rest from reference TRBV19 and TRBJ1-1): DGGITQSPKYLFRKEGQNVTLSCEQNLNHDAMYWYRQDPGQGLRLIYYSQIVNDFQKGDIAEGYSVSREKKESFPLTVTSAQKNPTAFYLCASSRGLPTVTFGQGTRLTVV.

The chain joins TRBV12-3 or TRBV12-4 to TRBJ1-2; D is unclear. This CDR3 comprises 12 residues. Between the trimmed V and J ends, which lost 3 bases and 6 bases, there was a span of 8 bases. The CDR3: CASSFGGNGYTF. CDR3 DNA: TGTGCCAGCAGTTTTGGAGGAAATGGCTACACCTTC.

The chain is built from TRBV19 and TRBJ1-2, with D unclear. There are 14 residues in the CDR3. Germline values: CDR1 LNHDA, CDR2 SQIVND (reference sequence). V was pared by 2 bases and J by 2 bases, with 9 bases between. CDR3 nucleotides: TGTGCCAGTAGTATACGGCGGGCCAACTATGGCTACACCTTC. As protein: CASSIRRANYGYTF.

CDR3 protein: CATSDFGTGAGGTQYF. The CDR3 region has the DNA TGTGCCACCAGTGATTTTGGGACAGGGGCCGGAGGTACGCAGTATTTT. The V gene is TRBV24-1, the J gene TRBJ2-3; TRBD1 aligns across 10 bases. This CDR3 is 16 amino acids long. V was pared by 1 base and J by 8 bases, with 8 bases of the junction left unmatched. Germline CDR1 reads KGHDR; CDR2 reads SFDVKD.

The chain couples TRBV11-2 to TRBJ2-1; TRBD2 matches 11 bases. CDR1 and CDR2 from the germline V gene are SGHAT and FQNNGV. Unmatched junction bases numbered 4, after V lost 5 bases and J lost 7 bases. The CDR3 runs 14 residues. The DNA of the CDR3 is TGTGCCAGCAGCCGATGGACTAGCGGGAATGAGCAGTTCTTC. Translated, it gives CASSRWTSGNEQFF.

The chain carries TRBV5-4 and TRBJ2-5; D perhaps matches TRBD1 (6 bases). V dropped 4 bases and J dropped 5 bases, with 9 bases sitting between them. From germline, CDR1 is SGHNT and CDR2 YYREEE (reference sequence). The CDR3 is 12 residues long. The CDR3 sequence is CASSTQGETQYF. CDR3 bases: TGTGCCAGCAGCACTCAGGGGGAGACCCAGTACTTC.

This rearrangement joins TRBV29-1 to TRBJ2-5, with TRBD1 identical over 10 bases. CDR3 length: 14 residues. V lost 6 bases, J lost 5 bases, and 9 bases stayed unmatched. CDR1 SQVTM and CDR2 ANQGSEA come from the germline V gene. In DNA, the CDR3 is TGCAGCGTCGCCGGGACAGGGGTTGCGGAGACCCAGTACTTC. Protein sequence: CSVAGTGVAETQYF.

Regarding this clone: One end of the junction is discordant with germline, which a read error may explain. The genes are TRBV6-6 and TRBJ1-2; TRBD1 is a possible D gene (6 bases). The V gene's germline CDR1 is MNHNY and CDR2 SVGAGI (reference sequence). There are 11 residues in the CDR3. The CDR3 loop reads CASSLRQDVGF. CDR3 DNA: TGTGCCAGCAGTTTAAGACAGGACGTTGGCTTC.

V gene TRBV15 combines with J gene TRBJ1-3; TRBD1 is a possible D gene (5 bases). CDR1 and CDR2 from the germline V gene are LNHNV and YYDKDF (reference sequence). V gave up 0 bases and J gave up 0 bases, with 12 bases separating them. CDR3 size: 17 residues. CDR3: CATSRDRTGSSGNTIYF. The CDR3 nucleotides read TGTGCCACCAGCAGAGATCGCACAGGTAGCTCTGGAAACACCATATATTTT.

This clone appeared once. Sequence at one end of the junction differs from germline and may be a read error. The V and J genes are TRBV3-1 (or the pseudogene TRBV3-2) and TRBJ2-1, with TRBD1 matching over 7 bases. The CDR3 runs to 13 residues. The V gene's germline CDR1 is LGHDT and CDR2 YNNKEL (reference sequence). The CDR3 here is CASSQALGQASIF. For the CDR3, the DNA is TGTGCCAGCAGCCAAGCTTTAGGACAGGCAAGTATCTTC.

The chain uses TRBV6-2 or TRBV6-3 and TRBJ1-2; 7 bases are a match to TRBD1. Germline loops: CDR1 MNHEY, CDR2 SVGEGT. J gave up 0 bases and V 0 bases, and 13 bases lay outside the gene matches. The CDR3 contains 19 residues. CDR3 in amino acids: CASSYSTQAGTASNYGYTF. For the CDR3, the DNA is TGTGCCAGCAGTTACTCTACTCAAGCAGGGACAGCTTCTAACTATGGCTACACCTTC.

The rearrangement uses TRBV7-2 and TRBJ2-7; D may be TRBD1 (6 bases). Germline CDR1 is SGHTA and CDR2 is FQGNSA. V was trimmed by 5 bases and J by 2 bases, leaving 13 bases between them. The CDR3 is 14 amino acids. The CDR3 bases are TGTGCCAGCAGCCCTTGGTCAGGGGCCTACGAGCAGTACTTC. The encoded protein is CASSPWSGAYEQYF.

The chain has TRBV6-6 and TRBJ2-4, with a possible D match to TRBD1 (6 bases). With 4 bases removed from V and 1 base from J, the gap between germline ends came to 11 bases. The germline V gene has CDR1 MNHNY and CDR2 SVGAGI (reference sequence). The CDR3 length is 15 residues. The CDR3 reads CASSSPQGAKNIQYF. CDR3 coding DNA: TGTGCCAGCAGTTCCCCCCAGGGGGCCAAAAACATTCAGTACTTC.

V usage is TRBV5-6 and J usage is TRBJ1-6, with TRBD1 as a possible D gene (5 bases). The CDR3 consists of 12 residues. Germline CDR1 and CDR2: SGHDT and YYEEEE. The V end lost 4 bases, the J end lost 9 bases, and 8 bases lay between the germline ends. The CDR3 DNA reads as TGTGCCAGCAGCCGAGACAGTTCACCCCTCCACTTT. This gives the protein CASSRDSSPLHF.

This chain connects TRBV9 to TRBJ2-2, with unresolved D. Germline V lookup: CDR1 SGDLS, CDR2 YYNGEE. The CDR3 runs 16 residues. V was clipped by 0 bases and J by 4 bases, with 13 bases between them. CDR3 DNA: TGTGCCAGCAGCGTAGGTGTAACAAACCCCACCGGGGAGCTGTTTTTT. It translates to CASSVGVTNPTGELFF.

CDR3 bases: TGTGCCACCAGTGATCGGGAGTGGGAGCTTGGCACAGATACGCAGTATTTT. Its translation: CATSDREWELGTDTQYF. J is TRBJ2-3 and V is TRBV24-1, with D tentatively TRBD2 (6 bases). CDR3 size: 17 residues. Trimming shortened V by 3 bases and J by 1 base, and 16 bases separated the two germline ends. The V gene's germline CDR1 is KGHDR and CDR2 SFDVKD.

The chain joins TRBV11-2 to TRBJ2-3, with TRBD1 matching 9 bases. V dropped 4 bases and J dropped 1; count of bases not matched to a gene: 3. This CDR3 region has 15 residues. Germline V gene lookup returns CDR1 SGHAT and CDR2 FQNNGV. The CDR3 loop is CASSWGDRGTDTQYF. Here the CDR3 DNA reads TGTGCCAGCAGCTGGGGGGACAGGGGCACAGATACGCAGTATTTT.

The gene calls are TRBV28 and TRBJ2-2, with 12 bases fitting TRBD1. This CDR3 region has 15 residues. Germline CDR1 is MDHEN and CDR2 is SYDVKM. The V gene end was trimmed by 6 bases and the J gene end by 5 bases; junction bases not matched to a gene: 4. CDR3 in amino acids: CASRGQGAGTGELFF. The DNA of the CDR3 is TGTGCCAGCAGGGGACAGGGGGCGGGAACCGGGGAGCTGTTTTTT.

The chain links TRBV6-1 to TRBJ2-7; 7 nucleotides agree with TRBD1. With V trimmed by 2 bases and J by 4 bases, 14 bases remained unmatched. Germline V gives CDR1 MNHNS, CDR2 SASEGT. The CDR3 length is 17 residues. CDR3 nucleotides: TGTGCCAGCAGTGAAAGGGACAGCACCCCGACCTTGTACGAGCAGTACTTC. This encodes CASSERDSTPTLYEQYF.

The J gene is TRBJ1-5, the V gene TRBV28, with 8 bases that match TRBD1. The length of the CDR3 is 11 residues. Germline CDR1 is MDHEN and CDR2 is SYDVKM. V shed 7 bases and J 7 bases; nucleotides not matched to a gene: 0. The CDR3 DNA follows: TGTGCCAGCACAGGGGGCCAGCCCCAGCATTTT. This encodes CASTGGQPQHF.

The V and J genes are TRBV6-6 and TRBJ2-7; D unclear. This CDR3 spans 13 amino acids. Trimming removed 7 bases from V and 3 bases from J, with 13 bases in between. Germline V lookup: CDR1 MNHNY, CDR2 SVGAGI (reference sequence). The CDR3 coding sequence is TGTGCCAGCATGCCGGGTCTAATCTACGAGCAGTACTTC. Translation: CASMPGLIYEQYF.

The chain uses TRBV30 and TRBJ1-1; D not certain. Germline V CDR1 and CDR2: GTSNPN, SVGIG (reference sequence). V lost 0 bases and J lost 6, with 14 bases in between. The CDR3 is made up of 14 amino acids. The CDR3 loop is CAWSVGLRSAEAFF. CDR3 in DNA: TGTGCCTGGAGTGTCGGACTGAGAAGCGCTGAAGCTTTCTTT.

This rearrangement joins TRBV4-3 to TRBJ2-3; 9 bases agree with TRBD2. J lost 3 bases, V lost 0 bases, and 4 bases had no gene match. The CDR3 consists of 16 residues. Germline CDR1 is LGHNA and CDR2 is YSLEER. This CDR3 reads CASSQEIAGETDTQYF. For the CDR3, the DNA is TGCGCCAGCAGCCAAGAAATAGCGGGAGAAACAGATACGCAGTATTTT.

This clone was picked up a small number of times. The chain joins TRBV10-3 to TRBJ2-4, with D perhaps TRBD1 (6 bases). This CDR3 has 15 residues. The germline gives CDR1 ENHRY, CDR2 SYGVKD. Trimming left V 3 bases short and J 1 base short, with 10 bases between. CDR3 bases: TGTGCCATCAGTGACCCAGGGGCGGCCAAAAACATTCAGTACTTC. It codes for CAISDPGAAKNIQYF.

The chain links TRBV24-1 to TRBJ2-5; possible D gene TRBD1, 6 bases. The CDR3 totals 15 residues. CDR1 is KGHDR and CDR2 is SFDVKD in the germline V gene. V gave up 5 bases and J gave up 2 bases, with 14 bases separating them. CDR3 sequence (DNA): TGTGCCACCAGTGCCCGTACAGGGTATCAAGAGACCCAGTACTTC. Its translation: CATSARTGYQETQYF.

The J gene is TRBJ2-3, the V gene TRBV7-2, with TRBD2 as a possible D gene (5 bases). The CDR3 extends over 15 amino acids. The germline CDR1 and CDR2 sequences are SGHTA and FQGNSA. The V end lost 5 bases, the J end lost 4 bases, and 16 bases lay between the germline ends. CDR3 sequence: CASSLVARPPDTQYF. DNA for the CDR3: TGTGCCAGCAGCCTTGTAGCGCGTCCACCAGATACGCAGTATTTT. The full variable domain, rest sourced from reference TRBV7-2 and TRBJ2-3, is GAGVSQSPSNKVTEKGKDVELRCDPISGHTALYWYRQSLGQGLEFLIYFQGNSAPDKSGLPSDRFSAERTGGSVSTLTIQRTQQEDSAVYLCASSLVARPPDTQYFGPGTRLTVL.